This TCR beta chain was documented in a study of blood T cell repertoires in COVID-19. The wider study: Sites across the United States, Italy and Spain contributed samples from acute and convalescent COVID-19.

V lost 3 bases to trimming and J lost 8 bases; unmatched junction nucleotides: 9. The CDR3 runs to 15 residues. The V gene's germline CDR1 is SEHNR and CDR2 FQNEAQ (reference sequence). Generated by immunoSEQ multiplex PCR, the TCRdb table keeps only in-frame clones and is missing some. The sample includes hundreds of thousands of clones, roughly 85% of them seen just once. The receptor comes from a woman older than 75 with acute or convalescent COVID-19. Sequences were obtained from peripheral blood. J is TRBJ1-4 and V is TRBV7-9; 7 nucleotides agree with TRBD1. This CDR3 reads CASSFTSRTGEKLFF. The CDR3 DNA reads as TGTGCCAGCAGCTTTACTAGCAGGACAGGAGAAAAACTGTTTTTT.